The sample holds a few counts of the clone carrying this TCR beta chain. TCRdb keeps only in-frame clones here, not all; method: immunoSEQ multiplex PCR. The data show approximately 94,000 clones, about 90% seen once. There are 14 residues in the CDR3. Germline CDR1 and CDR2: SGHTA and FQGTGA. V dropped 1 base and J dropped 6; count of bases not matched to a gene: 4. This sample was taken from a study of blood T cell repertoires in COVID-19. Study information: Researchers got acute and convalescent COVID-19 samples from the United States, Italy and Spain. Nucleic acid was either cDNA or gDNA, and it came from T cells, B-cell-depleted T cells, or PBMCs.

The sample comprised peripheral blood. The J gene is TRBJ2-7, the V gene TRBV7-3; 9 bases align to TRBD2. This clonotype was sampled from a human donor in a cohort sampled during active COVID-19. The CDR3 loop is CASSLSPSGAEQYF. CDR3 nucleotide sequence: TGTGCCAGCAGCTTAAGCCCTAGCGGGGCCGAGCAGTACTTC.